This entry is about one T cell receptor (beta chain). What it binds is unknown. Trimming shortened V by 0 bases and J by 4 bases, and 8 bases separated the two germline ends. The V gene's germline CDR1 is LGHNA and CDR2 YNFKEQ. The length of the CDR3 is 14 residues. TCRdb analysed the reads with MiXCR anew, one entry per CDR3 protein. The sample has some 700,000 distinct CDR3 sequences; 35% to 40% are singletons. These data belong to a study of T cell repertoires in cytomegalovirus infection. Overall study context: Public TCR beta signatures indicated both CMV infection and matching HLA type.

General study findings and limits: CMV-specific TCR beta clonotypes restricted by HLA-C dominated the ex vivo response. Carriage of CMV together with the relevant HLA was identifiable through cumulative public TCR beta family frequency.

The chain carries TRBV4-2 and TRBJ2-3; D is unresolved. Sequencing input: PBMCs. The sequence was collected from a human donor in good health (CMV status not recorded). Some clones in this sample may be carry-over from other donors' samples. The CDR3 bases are TGTGCCAGCAGCCAAGAAGGCGGACCAGATACGCAGTATTTT. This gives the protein CASSQEGGPDTQYF.